The entry that follows covers one T cell receptor beta chain sequence. Repertoires were generated with immunoSEQ multiplex PCR, while TCRdb's copy carries only in-frame clones and drops some. The sample records over 100,000 clones, 84% being singletons. The record originates from a study of blood T cell repertoires in COVID-19. This CDR3 spans 15 amino acids. The germline V gene has CDR1 SGHTA and CDR2 FQGNSA. The trim removed 4 bases at V and 4 bases at J, leaving 2 bases unmatched. The chain carries TRBV7-2 and TRBJ2-1; 12 positions agree with TRBD2. This clonotype was obtained from a woman aged 80 or over with active or convalescent COVID-19. The sequenced sample consisted of peripheral blood. CDR3 sequence reads: CASSSTSGGYNEQFF. The CDR3 DNA is TGTGCCAGCAGCTCGACTAGCGGGGGATACAATGAGCAGTTCTTC.